This T cell receptor (beta chain) was captured in a study of blood T cell repertoires in COVID-19. About the research overall: Spain, Italy and the United States supplied samples that represented acute and convalescent COVID-19. T cells, B-cell-depleted T cells, or PBMCs provided the cDNA or gDNA that served as material.

Comments on this clone: The sample holds other DNA sequences that translate to the same CDR3.

The V and J ends lost 6 bases and 5 bases respectively, with 11 bases between them. The CDR3 loop spans 14 amino acids. The V gene's germline CDR1 is MDHEN and CDR2 SYDVKM. Per the study methods: Amplification of reference gene primers was used by the study to estimate nucleated cell counts. Measured with immunoSEQ multiplex PCR; TCRdb has only the in-frame clones, and not every one. Clonal size and the V and J genes are those of that table, whereas D and trimming came from the DNA. Of tens of thousands of clones listed, about 91% are singletons. The source of this sequence is a woman in her sixties or seventies with acute or convalescent COVID-19. The chain employs TRBV28 and TRBJ1-6; the D gene is possibly TRBD1 (6 bases). Sequences were obtained from peripheral blood. The DNA of the CDR3 is TGTGCCAGCAGCCTGGGACAACATAATTCACCCCTCCACTTT. This translates into CASSLGQHNSPLHF.